One and the same sample provided the 7 T cell receptor beta chains below, sequenced in a study of shared T cell receptors in the human thymus. Some clones are missing from TCRdb's copy, which holds only in-frame ones; the method was immunoSEQ multiplex PCR. The table lists 630,000 or so clones, more than 75% of them singletons. The sample was also linked to a second study, of human thymus T cells.

The sample comprised thymocytes. The receptors shown here come from a boy less than two years old with a congenital heart defect.

The rearrangement links TRBV4-1 to TRBJ2-7, with D tentatively TRBD1 (6 bases). V was shortened by 0 bases and J by 6 bases, with 21 bases between the two germline ends. The CDR3 spans 17 residues. CDR1 is MGHRA and CDR2 is YSYEKL in the germline V gene. The CDR3 bases are TGCGCCAGCAGCCAAGAGTGGGCAGGGGCGAGTCCGCTCGAGCAGTACTTC. This gives the protein CASSQEWAGASPLEQYF.

In nucleotides, the CDR3 is TGTGCCAGCAGCCCAGACAGGGGACGAGATACGCAGTATTTT. This translates into CASSPDRGRDTQYF. The rearrangement uses TRBV7-2 and TRBJ2-3; TRBD1 aligns across 8 bases. Germline-derived CDR1 and CDR2 are SGHTA and FQGNSA. With 5 bases clipped from V and 5 bases from J, the junction kept 6 bases outside the gene matches. There are 14 residues in the CDR3.

The chain carries TRBV29-1 and TRBJ2-7; 9 nucleotides align to TRBD1. V lost 5 bases to trimming and J lost 2 bases; unmatched junction nucleotides: 10. The CDR3 is 15 residues long. CDR1 SQVTM and CDR2 ANQGSEA come from the germline V gene. The CDR3 here is CSVPLDRGNPYEQYF. In DNA form, the CDR3 reads TGCAGCGTTCCCCTTGACAGGGGGAACCCCTACGAGCAGTACTTC.

This rearrangement joins TRBV7-9 to TRBJ2-1, with TRBD2 identical over 9 bases. The CDR3 totals 18 residues. V shed 1 base and J 9 bases; nucleotides not matched to a gene: 16. Germline CDR1 SEHNR, CDR2 FQNEAQ (reference sequence). CDR3 sequence (DNA): TGTGCCAGCAGCTTAGAAGGGGGACTAGCATCCCCTTGGGGTGAGCAGTTCTTC. It translates to CASSLEGGLASPWGEQFF.

The V and J genes are TRBV5-1 and TRBJ2-3; 8 bases align to TRBD2. Per the germline V gene, CDR1 is SGHRS and CDR2 is YFSETQ. Trimming took 4 bases from V and 3 from J; bases not matched to a gene: 13. This CDR3 contains 17 residues. The CDR3 sequence is CASSHGPGLGQTDTQYF. The CDR3 DNA reads TGCGCCAGCAGCCATGGCCCGGGACTAGGCCAAACAGATACGCAGTATTTT.

V is TRBV5-4 and J is TRBJ1-3, with D hard to call. The V gene lost 4 bases and the J gene lost 4 bases, with 12 bases spanning the gap. Germline CDR1 is SGHNT and CDR2 is YYREEE (reference sequence). The CDR3 has 14 amino acids. In DNA form, the CDR3 reads TGTGCCAGCAGCGTCGGGGTAACAGGAAACACCATATATTTT. Translating it yields CASSVGVTGNTIYF. Full variable domain (outside the CDR3, taken from reference TRBV5-4 and TRBJ1-3): ETGVTQSPTHLIKTRGQQVTLRCSSQSGHNTVSWYQQALGQGPQFIFQYYREEENGRGNFPPRFSGLQFPNYSSELNVNALELDDSALYLCASSVGVTGNTIYFGEGSWLTVV.

The chain couples TRBV30 to TRBJ1-2; 8 bases agree with TRBD1. Germline V gene data show CDR1 as GTSNPN and CDR2 as SVGIG (reference sequence). This CDR3 has 16 amino acids. V was clipped by 2 bases and J by 7 bases; unmatched bases: 15. The CDR3: CAWSTARTGKKCGYTF. CDR3 DNA: TGTGCCTGGAGTACGGCCCGGACAGGGAAGAAATGTGGCTACACCTTC.